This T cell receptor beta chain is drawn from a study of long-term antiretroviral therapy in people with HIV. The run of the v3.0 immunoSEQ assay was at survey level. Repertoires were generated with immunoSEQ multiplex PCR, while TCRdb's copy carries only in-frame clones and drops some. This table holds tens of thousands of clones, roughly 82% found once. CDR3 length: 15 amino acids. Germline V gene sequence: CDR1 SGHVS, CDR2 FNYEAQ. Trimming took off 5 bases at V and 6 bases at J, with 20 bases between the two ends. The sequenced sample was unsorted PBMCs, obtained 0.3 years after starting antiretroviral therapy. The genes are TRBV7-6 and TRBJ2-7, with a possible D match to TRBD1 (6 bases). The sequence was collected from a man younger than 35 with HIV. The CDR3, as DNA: TGTGCCAGCAGCCTCAGTCAGGGGCGGTTTAGCGAGCAGTACTTC. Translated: CASSLSQGRFSEQYF.